This T cell receptor (beta chain) was documented in a study of T-cell reconstitution after alpha-beta-depleted transplantation in children. In germline, CDR1 is SGHAT, CDR2 FQDESV (reference sequence). V lost 4 bases and J lost 7; bases outside the gene matches: 17. The CDR3 runs 18 residues. Unique molecular identifiers were built into the TCRbeta library. TCRdb re-derived calls from the PCR reads in MiXCR, one entry per CDR3 protein. Altogether about 260,000 distinct CDR3 sequences are present, around 10% being singletons, with the ten largest covering 23%. There are many counts of this clonotype. The chain uses TRBV11-1 and TRBJ2-7; 12 bases agree with TRBD2. The TCR sequence derives from a male patient between 2 and 10 years old who had a stem cell transplant for chronic granulomatous disease, so the T cells may come from the graft donor. The input for sequencing was peripheral blood, taken 180 days after TCRalphabeta/CD19-depleted stem cell transplant. The CDR3 loop is CASSSRLAGEIWSGEQYF. The CDR3 DNA follows: TGTGCCAGCAGCTCGAGACTAGCGGGAGAAATATGGTCGGGGGAGCAGTACTTC.